The rows below give T cell receptor beta chains drawn from one sample of a study of T cell responses to AZD1222 COVID-19 vaccine. The assay was immunoSEQ multiplex PCR, and TCRdb's table has in-frame clones only and misses some. The sample lists approximately 180,000 clones, around 88% occurring once. The input for sequencing was peripheral blood, taken on day 0 of AZD1222 vaccination. The receptors were gathered from an adult in good health. Both conserved end residues are part of each CDR3. The D gene is left open where the match is weak. The size entry is marked missing in some rows and otherwise reads once, few, many or a size class.

. | TRBJ2-1 | TRBV7-2 | . | CASSLVIRDEQFF | TGTGCCAGCAGCTTAGTTATACGGGATGAGCAGTTCTTC
. | TRBJ1-1 | TRBV29-1 | . | CSALSASGDVTEAFF | TGCAGCGCCCTCTCTGCGTCGGGGGACGTCACTGAAGCTTTCTTT
TRBD1 | TRBJ2-2 | TRBV28 | . | CASSNPGQTTGELFF | TGTGCCAGCAGTAATCCGGGACAGACGACCGGGGAGCTGTTTTTT
. | TRBJ2-1 | TRBV5-6 | . | CASSLLPVRVNEQFF | TGTGCCAGCAGCTTGTTGCCAGTAAGAGTCAATGAGCAGTTCTTC
TRBD1 | TRBJ2-5 | TRBV5-4 | . | CASSPVGQGETQYF | TGTGCCAGCAGCCCGGTAGGACAGGGAGAGACCCAGTACTTC
TRBD1 | TRBJ1-2 | TRBV7-2 | . | CASSSTGTGMYGYTF | TGTGCCAGCAGCTCCACCGGGACAGGGATGTATGGCTACACCTTC
TRBD2 | TRBJ2-1 | TRBV6-4 | . | CASSILAGGPLWNEQFF | TGTGCCAGCAGTATACTAGCGGGGGGGCCCCTTTGGAATGAGCAGTTCTTC
TRBD2 | TRBJ2-1 | TRBV7-9 | . | CASSPQLAGWNEQFF | TGTGCCAGCAGCCCTCAACTAGCGGGGTGGAATGAGCAGTTCTTC
. | TRBJ1-2 | TRBV29-1 | . | CSVEGGTNYGYTF | TGCAGCGTTGAAGGGGGGACTAACTATGGCTACACCTTC
. | TRBJ1-2 | TRBV10-3 | . | CAIQKGTDYGYTF | TGTGCCATCCAGAAAGGGACCGACTATGGCTACACCTTC
. | TRBJ1-5 | TRBV10-3 | . | CAISEDRLNQPQHF | TGTGCCATCAGCGAAGACAGGTTGAATCAGCCCCAGCATTTT
. | TRBJ2-3 | TRBV5-1 | . | CASSILRGGVTDTQYF | TGCGCCAGCAGTATTCTGCGCGGGGGCGTCACAGATACGCAGTATTTT
. | TRBJ1-6 | TRBV7-6 | once | CASSSNPNSPLHF | TGTGCCAGCAGCTCCAACCCGAATTCACCCCTCCACTTT
TRBD2 | TRBJ2-1 | TRBV30 | . | CAPAPSGGADPHSYNEQFF | TGTGCCCCCGCTCCTAGCGGGGGGGCCGATCCCCATTCCTACAATGAGCAGTTCTTC
TRBD1 | TRBJ1-4 | TRBV27 | . | CASSPKIRGLTTNEKLFF | TGTGCCAGCAGTCCCAAGATCAGGGGGCTTACAACTAATGAAAAACTGTTTTTT
TRBD2 | TRBJ2-3 | TRBV3-1/TRBV3-2 | . | CASSQDLAGGSLTQYF | TGTGCCAGCAGCCAAGATTTAGCGGGGGGGTCTCTTACGCAGTATTTT
TRBD1 | TRBJ2-7 | TRBV27 | . | CASSPKPQGAHTF | TGTGCCAGCAGCCCAAAGCCTCAGGGGGCTCACACCTTC
. | TRBJ2-5 | TRBV3-1/TRBV3-2 | . | CASSQDWARQVTQYF | TGTGCCAGCAGCCAAGATTGGGCGCGCCAGGTGACCCAGTACTTC
. | TRBJ1-1 | TRBV5-5 | . | CASSIVPGTDTEAFF | TGTGCCAGCAGCATTGTGCCGGGCACGGACACTGAAGCTTTCTTT
TRBD1 | TRBJ1-2 | TRBV3-1/TRBV3-2 | . | CASSQLPTGGSGYTF | TGTGCCAGCAGCCAACTACCGACAGGGGGCAGTGGCTACACCTTC
TRBD1 | TRBJ2-2 | TRBV14 | . | CASRAVGTGVSGELFF | TGTGCCAGCAGGGCCGTCGGGACAGGGGTTTCCGGGGAGCTGTTTTTT
. | TRBJ2-7 | TRBV5-1 | few | CASSLEVRGEQYF | TGCGCCAGCAGCTTGGAAGTCAGGGGGGAACAGTACTTC
. | TRBJ1-4 | TRBV6-1 | few | CASSETKLFF | TGTGCCAGCAGTGAAACTAAACTGTTTTTT
. | TRBJ2-7 | TRBV7-8 | . | CASSFQGLVYEQYF | TGTGCCAGCAGCTTCCAGGGACTTGTCTACGAGCAGTACTTC
. | TRBJ2-2 | TRBV7-9 | . | CASSDVSMLNTGELFF | TGTGCCAGCAGCGACGTGTCCATGTTGAACACCGGGGAGCTGTTTTTT
. | TRBJ1-5 | TRBV6-2/TRBV6-3 | once | CASSYDNRSNQPQHF | TGTGCCAGCAGTTACGACAACAGGAGCAATCAGCCCCAGCATTTT
. | TRBJ1-4 | TRBV7-8 | . | CASSPRDVTGEKLFF | TGTGCCAGCAGCCCACGGGACGTTACGGGTGAAAAACTGTTTTTT
. | TRBJ1-1 | TRBV6-5 | once | CASKISHEGTEAFF | TGTGCCAGCAAGATCTCCCATGAAGGCACTGAAGCTTTCTTT